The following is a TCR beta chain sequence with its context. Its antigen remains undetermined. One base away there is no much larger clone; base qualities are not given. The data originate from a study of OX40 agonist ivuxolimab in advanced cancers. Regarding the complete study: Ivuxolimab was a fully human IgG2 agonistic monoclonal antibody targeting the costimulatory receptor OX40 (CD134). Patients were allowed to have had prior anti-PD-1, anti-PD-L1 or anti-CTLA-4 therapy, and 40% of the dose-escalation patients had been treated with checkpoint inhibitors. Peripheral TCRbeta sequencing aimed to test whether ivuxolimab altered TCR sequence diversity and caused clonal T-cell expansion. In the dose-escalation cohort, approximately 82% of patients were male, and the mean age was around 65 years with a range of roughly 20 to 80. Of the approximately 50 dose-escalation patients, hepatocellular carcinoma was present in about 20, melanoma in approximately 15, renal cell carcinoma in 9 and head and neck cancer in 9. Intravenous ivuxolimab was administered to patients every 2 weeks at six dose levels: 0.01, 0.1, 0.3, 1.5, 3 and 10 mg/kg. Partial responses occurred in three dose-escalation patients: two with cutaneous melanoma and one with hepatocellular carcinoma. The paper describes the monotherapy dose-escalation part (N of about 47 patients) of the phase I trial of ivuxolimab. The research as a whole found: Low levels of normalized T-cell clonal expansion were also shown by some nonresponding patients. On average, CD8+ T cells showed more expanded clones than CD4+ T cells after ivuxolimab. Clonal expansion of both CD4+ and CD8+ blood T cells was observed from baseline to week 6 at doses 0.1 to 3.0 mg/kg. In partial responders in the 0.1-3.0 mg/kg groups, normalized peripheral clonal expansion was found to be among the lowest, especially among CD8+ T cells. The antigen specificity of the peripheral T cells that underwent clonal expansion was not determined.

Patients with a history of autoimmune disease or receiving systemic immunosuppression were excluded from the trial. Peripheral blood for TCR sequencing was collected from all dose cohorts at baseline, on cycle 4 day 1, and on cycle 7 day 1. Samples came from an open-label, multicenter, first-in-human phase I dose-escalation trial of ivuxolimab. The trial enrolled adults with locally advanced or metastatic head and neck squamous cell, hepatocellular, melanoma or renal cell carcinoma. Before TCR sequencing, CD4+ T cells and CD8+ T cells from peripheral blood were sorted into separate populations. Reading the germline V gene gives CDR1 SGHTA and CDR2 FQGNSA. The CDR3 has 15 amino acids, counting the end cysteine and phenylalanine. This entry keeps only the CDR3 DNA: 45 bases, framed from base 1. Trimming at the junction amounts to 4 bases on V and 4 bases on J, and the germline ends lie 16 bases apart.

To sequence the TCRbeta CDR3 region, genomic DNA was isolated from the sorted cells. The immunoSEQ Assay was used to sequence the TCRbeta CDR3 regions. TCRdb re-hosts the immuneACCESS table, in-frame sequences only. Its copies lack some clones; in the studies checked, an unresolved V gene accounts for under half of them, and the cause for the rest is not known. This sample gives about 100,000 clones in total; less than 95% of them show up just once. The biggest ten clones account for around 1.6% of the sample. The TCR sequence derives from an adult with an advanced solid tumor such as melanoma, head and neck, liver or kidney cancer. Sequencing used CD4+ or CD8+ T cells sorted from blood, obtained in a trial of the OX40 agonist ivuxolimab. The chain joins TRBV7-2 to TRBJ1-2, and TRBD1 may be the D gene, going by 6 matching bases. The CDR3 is CASSSRGARIYGYTF. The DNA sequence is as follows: TGTGCCAGCAGCTCCCGGGGGGCGAGGATCTATGGCTACACCTTC.